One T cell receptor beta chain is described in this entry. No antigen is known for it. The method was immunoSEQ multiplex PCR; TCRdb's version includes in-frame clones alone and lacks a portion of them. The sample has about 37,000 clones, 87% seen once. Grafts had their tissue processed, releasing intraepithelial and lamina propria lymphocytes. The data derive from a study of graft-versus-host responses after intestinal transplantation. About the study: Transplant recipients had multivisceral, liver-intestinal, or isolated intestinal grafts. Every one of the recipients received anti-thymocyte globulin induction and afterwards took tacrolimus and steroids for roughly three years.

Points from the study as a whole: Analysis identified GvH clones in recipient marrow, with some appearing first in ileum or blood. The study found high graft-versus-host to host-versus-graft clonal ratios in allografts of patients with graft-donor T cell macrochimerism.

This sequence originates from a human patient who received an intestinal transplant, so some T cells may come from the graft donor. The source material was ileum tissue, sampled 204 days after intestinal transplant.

The CDR3 DNA reads TGTGCCAGCAGCTTAGCCCCAGGGGACGAGCAGTACTTC. It translates to CASSLAPGDEQYF. The V and J genes are TRBV7-3 and TRBJ2-7, with a possible D match to TRBD1 (6 bases). This CDR3 has 13 residues. CDR1 SGHTA and CDR2 FQGTGA come from the germline V gene. Trimming removed 2 bases from V and 5 bases from J, with 10 bases in between. The full variable domain, rest sourced from reference TRBV7-3 and TRBJ2-7, is GAGVSQTPSNKVTEKGKYVELRCDPISGHTALYWYRQSLGQGPEFLIYFQGTGAADDSGLPNDRFFAVRPEGSVSTLKIQRTERGDSAVYLCASSLAPGDEQYFGPGTRLTVT.